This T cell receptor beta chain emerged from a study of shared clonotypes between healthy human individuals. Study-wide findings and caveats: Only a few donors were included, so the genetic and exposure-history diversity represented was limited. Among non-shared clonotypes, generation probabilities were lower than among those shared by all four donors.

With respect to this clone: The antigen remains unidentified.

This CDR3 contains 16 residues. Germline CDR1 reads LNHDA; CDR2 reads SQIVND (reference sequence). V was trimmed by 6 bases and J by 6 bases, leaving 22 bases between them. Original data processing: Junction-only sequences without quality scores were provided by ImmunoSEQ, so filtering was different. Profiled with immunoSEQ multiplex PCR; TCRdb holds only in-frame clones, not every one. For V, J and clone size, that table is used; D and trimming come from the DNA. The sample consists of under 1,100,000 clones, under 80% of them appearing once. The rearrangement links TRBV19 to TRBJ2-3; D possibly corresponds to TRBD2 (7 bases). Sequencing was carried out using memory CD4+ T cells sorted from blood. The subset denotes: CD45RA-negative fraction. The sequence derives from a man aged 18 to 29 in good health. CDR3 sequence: CASRSTGGASVDTQYF. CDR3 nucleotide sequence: TGTGCCAGTAGGTCGACTGGGGGGGCGTCCGTGGATACGCAGTATTTT. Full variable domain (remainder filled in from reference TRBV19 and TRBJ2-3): DGGITQSPKYLFRKEGQNVTLSCEQNLNHDAMYWYRQDPGQGLRLIYYSQIVNDFQKGDIAEGYSVSREKKESFPLTVTSAQKNPTAFYLCASRSTGGASVDTQYFGPGTRLTVL.